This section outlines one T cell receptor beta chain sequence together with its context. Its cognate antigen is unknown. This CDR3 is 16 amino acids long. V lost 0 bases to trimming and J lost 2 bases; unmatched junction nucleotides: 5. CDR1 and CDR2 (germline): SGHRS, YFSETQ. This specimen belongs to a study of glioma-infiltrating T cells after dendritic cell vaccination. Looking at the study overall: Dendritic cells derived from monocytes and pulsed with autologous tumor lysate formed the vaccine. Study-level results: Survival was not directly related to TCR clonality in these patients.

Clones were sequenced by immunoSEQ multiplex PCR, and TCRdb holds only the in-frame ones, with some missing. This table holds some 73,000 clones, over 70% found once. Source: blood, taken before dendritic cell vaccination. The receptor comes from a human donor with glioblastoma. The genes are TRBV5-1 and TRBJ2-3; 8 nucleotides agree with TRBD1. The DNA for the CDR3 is TGCGCCAGCAGCTTGGCAGGACAGGGAAACACAGATACGCAGTATTTT. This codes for CASSLAGQGNTDTQYF. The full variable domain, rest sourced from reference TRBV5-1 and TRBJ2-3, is KAGVTQTPRYLIKTRGQQVTLSCSPISGHRSVSWYQQTPGQGLQFLFEYFSETQRNKGNFPGRFSGRQFSNSRSEMNVSTLELGDSALYLCASSLAGQGNTDTQYFGPGTRLTVL.